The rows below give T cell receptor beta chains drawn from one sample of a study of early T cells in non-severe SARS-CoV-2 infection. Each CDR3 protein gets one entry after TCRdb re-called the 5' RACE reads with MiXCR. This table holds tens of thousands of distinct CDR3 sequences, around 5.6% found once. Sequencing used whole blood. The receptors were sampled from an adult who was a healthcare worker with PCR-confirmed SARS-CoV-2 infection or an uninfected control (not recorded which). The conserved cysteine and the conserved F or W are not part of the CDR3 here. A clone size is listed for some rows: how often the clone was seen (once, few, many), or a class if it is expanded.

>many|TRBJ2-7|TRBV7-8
ASSRAGTASYEQY
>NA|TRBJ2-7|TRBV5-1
ASSPGTGPSYEQY
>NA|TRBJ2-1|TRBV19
ASSIDRGDRGSYNEQF
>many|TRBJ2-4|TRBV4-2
ASSLQVGQGTVTVAKNIQY
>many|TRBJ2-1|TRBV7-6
ASSPRGAGAINSYNEQF
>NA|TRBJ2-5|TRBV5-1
ASSLALGETQY
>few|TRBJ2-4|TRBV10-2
ASTPALEKNIQY
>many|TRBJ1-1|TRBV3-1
ASSPRGRTGVMNTEAF
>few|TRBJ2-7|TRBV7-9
ASSSDLGLALYEQY
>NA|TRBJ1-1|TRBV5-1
VSSQSWKGNTEAF
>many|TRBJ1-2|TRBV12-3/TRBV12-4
ASSLDGAMVYGYT
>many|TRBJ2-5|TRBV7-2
ASSGTPYLNQY
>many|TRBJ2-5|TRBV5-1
ASSLGMWGLAELQETQY
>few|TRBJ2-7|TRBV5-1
ASSLGGMGYEQY
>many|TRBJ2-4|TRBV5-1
ASSLPSRDRDLAKNIQY
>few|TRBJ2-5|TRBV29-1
SGMGQYQETQY
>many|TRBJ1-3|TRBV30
AWTRDNSGNTIY
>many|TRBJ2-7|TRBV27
ASRGTSLLSSYEQY
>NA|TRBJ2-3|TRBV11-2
ASKRVSGRGADTQY
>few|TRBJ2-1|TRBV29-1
SVDRRGYNEQF
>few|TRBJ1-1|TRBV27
ASSLAGQGNTEAF
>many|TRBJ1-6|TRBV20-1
SARGLGGSGSPLH
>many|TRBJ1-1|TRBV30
AWSVREGDTEAF
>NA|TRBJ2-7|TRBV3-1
ASSHPGSPYEQY
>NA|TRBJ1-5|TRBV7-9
ASSKGPLSGPQH
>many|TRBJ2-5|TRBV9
ASSGRLAGGKETQY
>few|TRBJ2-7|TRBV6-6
ASNPAGVHEQY
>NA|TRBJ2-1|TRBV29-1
SVESGASGQF
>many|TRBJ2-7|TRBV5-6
ASNDRGEQY
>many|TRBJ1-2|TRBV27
ASSPVRGYGYT
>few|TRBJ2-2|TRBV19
ASSIISGYNTGELF
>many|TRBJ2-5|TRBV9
ASSVEGGAETQY
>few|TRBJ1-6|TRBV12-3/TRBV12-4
ASSGTPNSPLH
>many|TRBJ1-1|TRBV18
ASSPSGAGTEAF
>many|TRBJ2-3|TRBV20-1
STRDRYTDTQY
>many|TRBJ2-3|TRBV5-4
ASSRGLGASTDTQY
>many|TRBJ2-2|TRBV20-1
SASGFGGKVNTGELF
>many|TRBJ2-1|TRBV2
ASRAARGEYNEQF
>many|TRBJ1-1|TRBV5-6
ASSVGTEAF
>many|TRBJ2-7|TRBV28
ASSLGLQGHEQY
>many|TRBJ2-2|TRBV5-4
ASSPRMDTGELF
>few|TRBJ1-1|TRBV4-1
ASSSQGQRNTEAF
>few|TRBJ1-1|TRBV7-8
ASSLATDRAF
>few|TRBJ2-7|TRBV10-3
AISENEAQY
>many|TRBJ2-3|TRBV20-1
SASGWSTDTQY
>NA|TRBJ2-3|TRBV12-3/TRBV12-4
ASNYRAIDTQY